Here is one T cell receptor (beta chain) with its context. Method: immunoSEQ multiplex PCR; TCRdb's copy keeps in-frame clones and lacks some. The sample holds about 100,000 clones, approximately 92% seen once. This specimen comes from a study of blood T cell repertoires in COVID-19. CDR1 is SEHNR and CDR2 is FQNEAQ in the germline V gene (reference sequence). The CDR3 spans 16 residues. V gave up 4 bases and J gave up 4 bases, with 19 bases separating them. The chain has TRBV7-9 and TRBJ1-2; TRBD1 is a possible D gene (5 bases). This TCR was recovered from an elderly woman with acute or convalescent COVID-19. Material for sequencing was peripheral blood. The CDR3 sequence is CASSSGGGTATYGYTF. The CDR3 bases are TGTGCCAGCAGCTCCGGGGGAGGGACTGCAACCTATGGCTACACCTTC.